Only a few counts were recorded for the clone carrying this TCR beta chain. What it binds is not known. The data stem from a study of blood T cells in healthy people across ages. Those donating, healthy Caucasian individuals from Russia, were aged roughly 6 to 100. Study-wide findings and caveats: Unsorted PBMCs ruled out conclusive naive versus antigen-experienced comparison. TCR beta diversity, measured per million T cells, fell in a roughly linear way with age.

Trimming at V came to 5 bases and at J to 4 bases, leaving 6 bases not matched to a gene. Germline CDR1 and CDR2: MNHEY and SMNVEV (reference sequence). This CDR3 spans 15 amino acids. Combining a sample-barcoded 5' primer with a J-beta primer mix, a second PCR ran for roughly 7 to 12 cycles. At least 2.5 million CDR3-containing paired-end reads were obtained per sample. TCRdb redid the calling of the 5' RACE reads with MiXCR, one entry per CDR3 protein. The sample has 1.5 million or so distinct CDR3 sequences, approximately 38% seen once; the top ten hold under 8%. The sequence was obtained from a woman between 18 and 29 years old in good health. The sample consisted of blood. The J gene is TRBJ2-1, the V gene TRBV27; TRBD1 aligns across 9 bases. Here the CDR3 DNA reads TGTGCCAGCAGTACCACGACAGGGGGGTACAATGAGCAGTTCTTC. Amino acid sequence: CASSTTTGGYNEQFF.